These T cell receptor beta chains were read from a single sample in a study of T cell changes during pregnancy in multiple sclerosis. Produced via immunoSEQ multiplex PCR; TCRdb's table is partial and in-frame only. The sample lists tens of thousands of clones, 85% to 95% seen once, with about 2.8% in the top ten. The sequences come from peripheral blood, collected in the third trimester of pregnancy. These receptors were obtained from a female donor in good health, enrolled as a control in a pregnancy study. The conserved cysteine and the conserved F or W are not part of the CDR3 here. The order of the fields is J gene, V gene, CDR3 protein.

j_call: TRBJ2-1; v_call: TRBV28; cdr3_aa: ASSLPTDRDEQF
j_call: TRBJ2-1; v_call: TRBV7-2; cdr3_aa: ASSLDIPPYNEQF
j_call: TRBJ1-4; v_call: TRBV4-1; cdr3_aa: ASSQGATNEKLF
j_call: TRBJ2-1; v_call: TRBV14; cdr3_aa: ASSSYLRSGVYNEQF
j_call: TRBJ2-7; v_call: TRBV4-3; cdr3_aa: ASSQGGGSYEQY
j_call: TRBJ2-3; v_call: TRBV28; cdr3_aa: ASSPPTSALTSGRGVLFDTQY
j_call: TRBJ2-4; v_call: TRBV6-6; cdr3_aa: ASSLLAGGPPQY
j_call: TRBJ2-7; v_call: TRBV20-1; cdr3_aa: SARESYEQY
j_call: TRBJ1-1; v_call: TRBV27; cdr3_aa: ASSYVEGTEAF
j_call: TRBJ2-2; v_call: TRBV7-2; cdr3_aa: ASSLLGAPTGELF
j_call: TRBJ2-2; v_call: TRBV5-1; cdr3_aa: ASSSGNTGELF
j_call: TRBJ2-1; v_call: TRBV4-1; cdr3_aa: ASSQVVEALNEQF
j_call: TRBJ2-3; v_call: TRBV27; cdr3_aa: ASSQWTGRPDTQY
j_call: TRBJ2-7; v_call: TRBV7-9; cdr3_aa: ASSLPPAYEQY
j_call: TRBJ1-1; v_call: TRBV11-2; cdr3_aa: ASSLGTGLSNTEAF
j_call: TRBJ2-7; v_call: TRBV27; cdr3_aa: ASSFGLAYEQY
j_call: TRBJ1-4; v_call: TRBV5-1; cdr3_aa: ASSLDTAVKLF
j_call: TRBJ2-5; v_call: TRBV5-6; cdr3_aa: ASSLVAAYQETQY
j_call: TRBJ2-3; v_call: TRBV29-1; cdr3_aa: SVSPRAGSADTQY
j_call: TRBJ1-2; v_call: TRBV11-2; cdr3_aa: ASSLDRSYGYT
j_call: TRBJ2-5; v_call: TRBV5-1; cdr3_aa: ASSPRAGGQETQY
j_call: TRBJ1-5; v_call: TRBV28; cdr3_aa: ASSRRGTGVPWPQH
j_call: TRBJ2-7; v_call: TRBV10-1; cdr3_aa: ASSDRTGDEQY
j_call: TRBJ2-5; v_call: TRBV5-4; cdr3_aa: ASSWGGQDQETQY
j_call: TRBJ1-2; v_call: TRBV27; cdr3_aa: ASTKGTGGDYGYT
j_call: TRBJ2-3; v_call: TRBV27; cdr3_aa: ASSLWTGEDPDTQY
j_call: TRBJ2-7; v_call: TRBV7-9; cdr3_aa: ASSPRPGTYEQY
j_call: TRBJ1-3; v_call: TRBV7-2; cdr3_aa: ASSLVAGSGNTIY
j_call: TRBJ1-1; v_call: TRBV18; cdr3_aa: ASSTSRVWNTEAF